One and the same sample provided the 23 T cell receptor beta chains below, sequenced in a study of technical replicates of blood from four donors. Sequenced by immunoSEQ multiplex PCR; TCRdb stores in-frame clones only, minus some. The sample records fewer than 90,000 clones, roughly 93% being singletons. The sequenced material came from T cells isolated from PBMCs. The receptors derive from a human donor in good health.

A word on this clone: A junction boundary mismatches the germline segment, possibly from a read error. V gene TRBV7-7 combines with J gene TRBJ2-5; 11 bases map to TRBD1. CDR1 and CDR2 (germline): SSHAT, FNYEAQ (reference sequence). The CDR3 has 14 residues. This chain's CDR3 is CASSPDRGHETQYF. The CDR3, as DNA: TGTGCTAGCAGCCCGGACAGGGGGCATGAGACCCAGTACTTC. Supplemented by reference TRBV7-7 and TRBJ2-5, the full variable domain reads GAGVSQSPRYKVTKRGQDVTLRCDPISSHATLYWYQQALGQGPEFLTYFNYEAQPDKSGLPSDRFSAERPEGSISTLTIQRTEQRDSAMYRCASSPDRGHETQYFGPGTRLLVL.

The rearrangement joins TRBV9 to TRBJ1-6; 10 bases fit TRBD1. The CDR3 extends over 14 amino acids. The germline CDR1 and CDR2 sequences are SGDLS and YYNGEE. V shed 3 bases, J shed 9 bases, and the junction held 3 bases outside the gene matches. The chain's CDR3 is CASSATGGSSPLHF. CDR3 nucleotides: TGTGCCAGCAGCGCGACAGGGGGCTCTTCACCCCTCCACTTT.

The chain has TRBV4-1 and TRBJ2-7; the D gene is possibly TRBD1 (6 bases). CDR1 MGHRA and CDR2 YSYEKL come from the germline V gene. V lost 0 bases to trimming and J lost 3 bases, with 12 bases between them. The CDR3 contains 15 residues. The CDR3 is CASSQEQGSFYEQYF. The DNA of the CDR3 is TGCGCCAGCAGCCAAGAACAGGGCTCGTTCTACGAGCAGTACTTC.

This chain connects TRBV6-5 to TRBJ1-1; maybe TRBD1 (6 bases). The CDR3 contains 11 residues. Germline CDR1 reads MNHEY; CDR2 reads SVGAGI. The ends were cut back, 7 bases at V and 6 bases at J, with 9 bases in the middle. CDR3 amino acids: CASINRAEAFF. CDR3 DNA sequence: TGTGCCAGCATCAACAGGGCTGAAGCTTTCTTT.

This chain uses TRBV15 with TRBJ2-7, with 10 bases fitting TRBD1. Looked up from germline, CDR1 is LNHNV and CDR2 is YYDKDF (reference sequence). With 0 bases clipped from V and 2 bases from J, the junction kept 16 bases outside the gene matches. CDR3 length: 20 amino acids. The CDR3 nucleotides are TGTGCCACCAGCAGAGATTCGAAGCGGGACAGGGGAACTCTGCCCTACGAGCAGTACTTC. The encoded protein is CATSRDSKRDRGTLPYEQYF.

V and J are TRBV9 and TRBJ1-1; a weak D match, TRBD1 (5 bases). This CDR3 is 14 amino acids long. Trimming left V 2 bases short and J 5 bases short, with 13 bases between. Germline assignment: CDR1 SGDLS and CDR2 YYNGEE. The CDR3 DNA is TGTGCCAGCAGCGTCGGACACCAGGGAACTGAAGCTTTCTTT. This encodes CASSVGHQGTEAFF.

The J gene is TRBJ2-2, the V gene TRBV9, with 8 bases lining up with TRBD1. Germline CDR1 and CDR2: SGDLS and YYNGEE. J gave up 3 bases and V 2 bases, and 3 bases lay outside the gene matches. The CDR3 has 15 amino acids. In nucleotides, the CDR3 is TGTGCCAGCAGCGTGGGACAGGTCGACACCGGGGAGCTGTTTTTT. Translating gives CASSVGQVDTGELFF.

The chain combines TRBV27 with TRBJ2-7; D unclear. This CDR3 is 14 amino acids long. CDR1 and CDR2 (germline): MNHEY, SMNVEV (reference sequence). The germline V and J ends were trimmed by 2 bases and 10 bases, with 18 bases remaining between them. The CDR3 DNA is TGTGCCAGCAGTTTAAAGGTTAACAGTCCCTATCAGTACTTC. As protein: CASSLKVNSPYQYF.

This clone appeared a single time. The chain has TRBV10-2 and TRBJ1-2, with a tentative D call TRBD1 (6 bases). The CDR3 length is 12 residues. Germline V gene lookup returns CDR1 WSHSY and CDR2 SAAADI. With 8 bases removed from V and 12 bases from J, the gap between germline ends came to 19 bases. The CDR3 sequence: CASSQGEGVDTF. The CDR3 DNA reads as TGCGCCAGCTCCCAAGGTGAGGGGGTGGACACCTTC.

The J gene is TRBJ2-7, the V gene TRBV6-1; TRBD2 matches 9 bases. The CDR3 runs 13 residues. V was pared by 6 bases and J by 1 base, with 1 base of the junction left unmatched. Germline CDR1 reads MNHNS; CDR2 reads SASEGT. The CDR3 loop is CASRREGSYEQYF. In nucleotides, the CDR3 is TGTGCCAGCAGGCGGGAGGGTTCCTACGAGCAGTACTTC.

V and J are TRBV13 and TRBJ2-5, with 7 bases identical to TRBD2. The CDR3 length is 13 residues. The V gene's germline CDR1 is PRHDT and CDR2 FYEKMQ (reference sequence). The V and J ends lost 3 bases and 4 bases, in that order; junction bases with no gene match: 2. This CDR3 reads CASSLGGRETQYF. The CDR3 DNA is TGTGCCAGCAGCTTGGGGGGGAGAGAGACCCAGTACTTC.

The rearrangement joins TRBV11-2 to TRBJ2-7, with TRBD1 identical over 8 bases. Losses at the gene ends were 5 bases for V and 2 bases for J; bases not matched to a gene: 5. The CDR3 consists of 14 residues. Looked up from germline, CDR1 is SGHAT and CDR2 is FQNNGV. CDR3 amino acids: CASSPRTGTYEQYF. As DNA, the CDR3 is TGTGCCAGCAGCCCGCGGACAGGGACCTACGAGCAGTACTTC.

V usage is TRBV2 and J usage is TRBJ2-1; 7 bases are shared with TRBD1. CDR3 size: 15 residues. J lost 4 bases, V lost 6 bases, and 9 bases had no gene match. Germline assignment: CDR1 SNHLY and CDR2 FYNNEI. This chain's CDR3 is CASRTNRGGYNEQFF. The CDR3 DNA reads TGTGCCAGCAGGACAAACAGGGGCGGTTACAATGAGCAGTTCTTC.

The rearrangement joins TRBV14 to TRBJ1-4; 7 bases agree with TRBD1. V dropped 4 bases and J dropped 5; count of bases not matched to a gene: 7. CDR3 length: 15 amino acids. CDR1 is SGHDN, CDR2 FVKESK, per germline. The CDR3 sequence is CASSPNRGENEKLFF. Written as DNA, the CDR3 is TGTGCCAGCAGCCCGAACAGGGGCGAAAATGAAAAACTGTTTTTT.

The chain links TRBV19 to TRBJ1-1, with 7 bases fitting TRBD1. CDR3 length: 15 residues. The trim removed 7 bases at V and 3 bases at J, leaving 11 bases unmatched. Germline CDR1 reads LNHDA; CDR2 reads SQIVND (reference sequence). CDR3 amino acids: CASNPKGQRDTEAFF. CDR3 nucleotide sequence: TGTGCCAGTAATCCCAAGGGACAGAGGGACACTGAAGCTTTCTTT.

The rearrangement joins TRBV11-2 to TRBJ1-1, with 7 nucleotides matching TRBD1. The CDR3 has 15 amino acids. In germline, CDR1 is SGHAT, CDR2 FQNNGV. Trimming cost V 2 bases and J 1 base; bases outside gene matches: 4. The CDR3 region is CASSLPGQKNTEAFF. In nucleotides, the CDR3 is TGTGCCAGCAGCTTACCGGGACAGAAGAACACTGAAGCTTTCTTT.

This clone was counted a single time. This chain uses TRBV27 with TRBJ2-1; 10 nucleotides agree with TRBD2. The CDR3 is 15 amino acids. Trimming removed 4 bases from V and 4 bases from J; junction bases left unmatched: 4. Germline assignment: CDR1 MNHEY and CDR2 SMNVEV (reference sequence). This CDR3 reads CASSSGTSVYNEQFF. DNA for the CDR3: TGTGCCAGCAGTTCCGGGACTAGCGTGTACAATGAGCAGTTCTTC.

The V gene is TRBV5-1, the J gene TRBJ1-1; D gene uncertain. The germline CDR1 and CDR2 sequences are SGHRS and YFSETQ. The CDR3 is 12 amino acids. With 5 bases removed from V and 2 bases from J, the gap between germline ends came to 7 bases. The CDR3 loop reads CASRWANTEAFF. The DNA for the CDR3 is TGCGCCAGCAGATGGGCCAACACTGAAGCTTTCTTT.

The CDR3 protein is CASSLAQSSGYGYTF. CDR3 DNA sequence: TGTGCCAGCAGCTTAGCACAGAGCTCCGGCTATGGCTACACCTTC. The chain links TRBV7-9 to TRBJ1-2; no clear D gene. Germline lookup yields CDR1 SEHNR and CDR2 FQNEAQ (reference sequence). V shed 0 bases and J shed 4 bases, with 12 bases lying between them. The CDR3 is made up of 15 amino acids.

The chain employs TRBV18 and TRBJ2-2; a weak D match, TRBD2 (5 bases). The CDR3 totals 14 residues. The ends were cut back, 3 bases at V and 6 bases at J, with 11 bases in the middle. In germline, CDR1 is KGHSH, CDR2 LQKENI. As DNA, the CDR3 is TGTGCCAGCTCACCGCCCCCGGGATCCGGGGAGCTGTTTTTT. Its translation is CASSPPPGSGELFF.

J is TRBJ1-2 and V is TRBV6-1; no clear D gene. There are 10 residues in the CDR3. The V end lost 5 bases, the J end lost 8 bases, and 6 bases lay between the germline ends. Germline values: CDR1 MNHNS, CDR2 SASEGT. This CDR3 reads CASSSEGYTF. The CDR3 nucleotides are TGTGCCAGCAGTTCCGAGGGCTACACCTTC.

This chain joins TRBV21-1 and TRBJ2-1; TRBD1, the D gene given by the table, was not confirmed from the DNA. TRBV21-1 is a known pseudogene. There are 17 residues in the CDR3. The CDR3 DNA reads TGTGCCAGCAGCAGCAAATATAACAGCCCTACCTACAATGAGCAGTTCTTC. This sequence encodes CASSSKYNSPTYNEQFF.

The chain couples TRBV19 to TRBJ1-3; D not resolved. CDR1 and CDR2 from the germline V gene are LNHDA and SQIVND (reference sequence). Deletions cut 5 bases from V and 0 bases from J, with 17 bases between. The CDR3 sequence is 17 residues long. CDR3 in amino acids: CASSQTPPASSGNTIYF. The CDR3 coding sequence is TGTGCCAGTAGTCAAACCCCCCCTGCCAGCTCTGGAAACACCATATATTTT.